The source of this T cell receptor (beta chain) is a study of spatial heterogeneity in lung cancer. Study overall: Matched bulk RNA-seq yielded a T cell transcriptional module score. Counts of TCR transcripts in tumor regions correlated strongly with that score. Findings and caveats of the study: It was found that expanded intratumoral alpha and beta TCR counts tracked tumor mutation counts.

Each CDR3 protein gets one entry after TCRdb re-called the 5' RACE reads with MiXCR. The data contain under 6,000 distinct CDR3 sequences, about 6.4% of them seen just once; the ten biggest clones take up around a third. Documented time point: sample taken at primary tumor resection. The donor group consisted of around 66 patients who had untreated, early-stage non-small cell lung cancer. Material for sequencing was whole RNA from tumor, nontumor lung or frozen PBMC, left unsorted. This clonotype ranks as medium-sized. Its antigen remains unknown. For a library built for alpha chains, this beta chain is a stray read; little rests on its size. The TCR originated in a female donor with early-stage non-small cell lung cancer. The sample in question was lung tumor tissue, obtained at surgery.

CDR3 bases: TGCGCCAGCTGGGGCGCAGGGGTCACCGGGGAGCTGTTTTTT. Translated, it gives CASWGAGVTGELFF. The chain employs TRBV5-1 and TRBJ2-2; TRBD1 is a possible D gene (6 bases). Trimming took off 7 bases at V and 4 bases at J, with 14 bases between the two ends. Looked up from germline, CDR1 is SGHRS and CDR2 is YFSETQ. This CDR3 contains 14 residues.